Given below is one TCR beta chain in context. This record belongs to a study of T cell responses to AZD1222 COVID-19 vaccine. TCRdb's table, derived via immunoSEQ multiplex PCR, lists solely in-frame clones and lacks some. Altogether over 90,000 clones are present, around 82% being singletons, with the ten largest covering around 15%. This CDR3 is 14 amino acids long. Germline V CDR1 and CDR2: LGHNA, YSLEER. V lost 3 bases and J lost 5, with 12 bases in between. The chain joins TRBV4-3 to TRBJ2-3; D gene ambiguous. The sequence came from an adult in good health. The sample consisted of peripheral blood, taken on day 0 of AZD1222 vaccination. CDR3 coding DNA: TGCGCCAGCAGCCACGTCATAGGAGAAGATACGCAGTATTTT. Amino acids: CASSHVIGEDTQYF.